The clone carrying this T cell receptor beta chain was observed once. These data come from a study of blood T cell repertoires in COVID-19. Germline V CDR1 and CDR2: SGHTA, FQGNSA. This CDR3 region has 14 residues. V lost 5 bases to trimming and J lost 9 bases; unmatched junction nucleotides: 6. Some clones are missing from TCRdb's copy, which holds only in-frame ones; the method was immunoSEQ multiplex PCR. The table lists over 120,000 clones, roughly 87% of them singletons. J is TRBJ1-6 and V is TRBV7-2; 8 bases line up with TRBD1. The sample was peripheral blood. This TCR derives from a human donor in a cohort sampled during active COVID-19. Here the CDR3 reads CASSRTGGTSPLHF. The DNA for the CDR3 is TGTGCCAGCAGCCGCACAGGGGGAACTTCACCCCTCCACTTT.